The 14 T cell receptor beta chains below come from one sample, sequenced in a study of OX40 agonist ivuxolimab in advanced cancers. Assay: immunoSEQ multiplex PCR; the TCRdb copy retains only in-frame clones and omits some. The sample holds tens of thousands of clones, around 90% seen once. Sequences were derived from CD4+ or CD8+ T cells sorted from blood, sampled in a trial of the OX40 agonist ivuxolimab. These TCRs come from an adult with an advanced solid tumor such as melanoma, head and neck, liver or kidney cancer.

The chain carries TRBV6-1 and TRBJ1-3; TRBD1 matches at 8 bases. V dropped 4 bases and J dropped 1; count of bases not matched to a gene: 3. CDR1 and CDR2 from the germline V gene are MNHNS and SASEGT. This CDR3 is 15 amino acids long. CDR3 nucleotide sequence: TGTGCCAGCAGTGCAGGGGGCTCATCTGGAAACACCATATATTTT. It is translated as CASSAGGSSGNTIYF.

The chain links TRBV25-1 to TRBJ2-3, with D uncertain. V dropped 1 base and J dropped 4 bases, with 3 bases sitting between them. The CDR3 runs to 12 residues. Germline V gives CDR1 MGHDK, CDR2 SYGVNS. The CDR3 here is CASSESADTQYF. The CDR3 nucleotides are TGTGCCAGCAGTGAATCTGCAGATACGCAGTATTTT.

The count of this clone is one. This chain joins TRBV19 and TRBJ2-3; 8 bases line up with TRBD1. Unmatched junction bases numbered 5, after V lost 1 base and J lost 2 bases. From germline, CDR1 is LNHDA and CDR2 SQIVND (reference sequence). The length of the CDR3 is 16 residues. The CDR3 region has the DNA TGTGCCAGTAGTATAGGGACAGGGAGTTCCACAGATACGCAGTATTTT. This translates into CASSIGTGSSTDTQYF. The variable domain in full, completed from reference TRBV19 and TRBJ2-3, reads DGGITQSPKYLFRKEGQNVTLSCEQNLNHDAMYWYRQDPGQGLRLIYYSQIVNDFQKGDIAEGYSVSREKKESFPLTVTSAQKNPTAFYLCASSIGTGSSTDTQYFGPGTRLTVL.

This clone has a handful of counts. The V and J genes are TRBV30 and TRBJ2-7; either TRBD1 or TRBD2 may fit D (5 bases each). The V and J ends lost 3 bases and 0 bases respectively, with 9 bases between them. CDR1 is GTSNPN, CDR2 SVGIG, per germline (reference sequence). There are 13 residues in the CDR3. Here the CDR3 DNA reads TGTGCCTGGAGAAGGGACCACTCCTACGAGCAGTACTTC. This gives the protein CAWRRDHSYEQYF.

This chain's CDR3 is CASSLLAAYNEQFF. CDR3 DNA: TGTGCCAGCAGCCTTCTAGCGGCCTACAATGAGCAGTTCTTC. The J gene is TRBJ2-1, the V gene TRBV5-4, with 7 bases that match TRBD2. The germline V gene encodes CDR1 SGHNT and CDR2 YYREEE (reference sequence). V shed 4 bases, J shed 2 bases, and the junction held 3 bases outside the gene matches. The CDR3 is 14 residues long.

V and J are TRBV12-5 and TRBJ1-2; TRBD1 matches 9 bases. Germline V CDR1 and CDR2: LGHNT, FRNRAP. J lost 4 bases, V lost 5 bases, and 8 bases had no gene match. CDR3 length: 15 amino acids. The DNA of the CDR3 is TGTGCTAGTGGTCTCGGGGACAGGGCCCTCTATGGCTACACCTTC. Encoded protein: CASGLGDRALYGYTF. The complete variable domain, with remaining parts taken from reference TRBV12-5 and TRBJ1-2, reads DARVTQTPRHKVTEMGQEVTMRCQPILGHNTVFWYRQTMMQGLELLAYFRNRAPLDDSGMPKDRFSAEMPDATLATLKIQPSEPRDSAVYFCASGLGDRALYGYTFGSGTRLTVV.

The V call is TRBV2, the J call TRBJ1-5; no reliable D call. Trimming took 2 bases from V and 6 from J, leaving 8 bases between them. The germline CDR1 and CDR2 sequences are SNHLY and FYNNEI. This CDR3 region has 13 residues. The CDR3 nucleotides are TGTGCCAGCAGTGAATTGAGGGCTCAGCCCCAGCATTTT. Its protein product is CASSELRAQPQHF.

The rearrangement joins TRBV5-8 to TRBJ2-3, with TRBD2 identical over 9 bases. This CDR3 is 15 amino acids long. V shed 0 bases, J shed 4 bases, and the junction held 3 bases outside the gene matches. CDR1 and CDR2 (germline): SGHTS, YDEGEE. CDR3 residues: CASSLVAGGPDTQYF. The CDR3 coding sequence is TGTGCCAGCAGCTTGGTTGCGGGGGGGCCAGATACGCAGTATTTT. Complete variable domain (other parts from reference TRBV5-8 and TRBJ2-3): EAGVTQSPTHLIKTRGQQATLRCSPISGHTSVYWYQQALGLGLQFLLWYDEGEERNRGNFPPRFSGRQFPNYSSELNVNALELEDSALYLCASSLVAGGPDTQYFGPGTRLTVL.

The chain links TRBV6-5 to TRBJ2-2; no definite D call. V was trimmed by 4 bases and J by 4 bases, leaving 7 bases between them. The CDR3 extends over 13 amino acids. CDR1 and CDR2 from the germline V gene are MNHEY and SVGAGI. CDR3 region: CASSFYPTGELFF. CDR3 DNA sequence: TGTGCCAGCAGTTTCTACCCCACCGGGGAGCTGTTTTTT.

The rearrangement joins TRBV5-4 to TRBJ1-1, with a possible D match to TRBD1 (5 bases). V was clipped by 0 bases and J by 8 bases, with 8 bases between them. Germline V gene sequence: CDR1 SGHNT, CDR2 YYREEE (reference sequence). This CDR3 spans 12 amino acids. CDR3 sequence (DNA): TGTGCCAGCAGCTTGGATCAGGGAGAAGCTTTCTTT. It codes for CASSLDQGEAFF.

The CDR3 DNA is TGCGCCAGCAGCTTCCAAGCGGGGAGCTCCTACAATGAGCAGTTCTTC. Translation: CASSFQAGSSYNEQFF. The rearrangement joins TRBV5-1 to TRBJ2-1, with TRBD2 matching over 7 bases. Trimming removed 2 bases from V and 0 bases from J; junction bases left unmatched: 5. CDR1 and CDR2 from the germline V gene are SGHRS and YFSETQ. The CDR3 is 16 residues long.

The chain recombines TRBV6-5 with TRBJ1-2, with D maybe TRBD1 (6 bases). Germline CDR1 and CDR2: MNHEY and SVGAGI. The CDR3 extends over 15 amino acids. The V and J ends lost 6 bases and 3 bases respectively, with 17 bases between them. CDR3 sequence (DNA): TGTGCCAGCAGGGATAGGGGGGGGTATTACTATGGCTACACCTTC. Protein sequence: CASRDRGGYYYGYTF.

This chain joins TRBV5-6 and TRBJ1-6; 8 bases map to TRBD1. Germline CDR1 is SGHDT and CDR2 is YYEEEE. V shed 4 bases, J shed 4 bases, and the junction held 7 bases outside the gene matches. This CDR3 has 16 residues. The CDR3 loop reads CASSEDRGRYNSPLHF. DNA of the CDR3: TGTGCCAGCAGCGAAGACAGGGGCCGTTATAATTCACCCCTCCACTTT. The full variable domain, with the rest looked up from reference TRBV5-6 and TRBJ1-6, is DAGVTQSPTHLIKTRGQQVTLRCSPKSGHDTVSWYQQALGQGPQFIFQYYEEEERQRGNFPDRFSGHQFPNYSSELNVNALLLGDSALYLCASSEDRGRYNSPLHFGNGTRLTVT.

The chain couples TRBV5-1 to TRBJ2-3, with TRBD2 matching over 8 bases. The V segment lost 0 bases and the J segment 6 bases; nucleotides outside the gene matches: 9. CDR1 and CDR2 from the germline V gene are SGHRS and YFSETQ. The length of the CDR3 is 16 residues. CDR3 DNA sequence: TGCGCCAGCAGCTTGGTGGCCGGGGGGGCCGAGGATACGCAGTATTTT. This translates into CASSLVAGGAEDTQYF. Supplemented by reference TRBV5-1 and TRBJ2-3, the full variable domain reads KAGVTQTPRYLIKTRGQQVTLSCSPISGHRSVSWYQQTPGQGLQFLFEYFSETQRNKGNFPGRFSGRQFSNSRSEMNVSTLELGDSALYLCASSLVAGGAEDTQYFGPGTRLTVL.